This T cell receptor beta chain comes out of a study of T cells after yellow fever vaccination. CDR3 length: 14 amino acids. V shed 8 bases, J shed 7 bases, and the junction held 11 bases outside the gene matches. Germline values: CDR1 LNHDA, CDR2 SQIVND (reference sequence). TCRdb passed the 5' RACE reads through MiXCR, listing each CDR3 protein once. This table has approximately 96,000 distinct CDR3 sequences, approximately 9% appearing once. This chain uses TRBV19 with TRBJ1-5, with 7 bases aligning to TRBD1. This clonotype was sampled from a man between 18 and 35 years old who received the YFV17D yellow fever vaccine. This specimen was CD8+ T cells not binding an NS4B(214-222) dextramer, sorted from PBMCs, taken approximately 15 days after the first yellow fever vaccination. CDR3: CASVDRDNNQPQHF. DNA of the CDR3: TGTGCCAGTGTTGACAGGGACAACAACCAGCCCCAGCATTTT.